The 9 T cell receptor beta chains below come from one sample, sequenced in a study of cytomegalovirus exposure and HLA in healthy donors. The PCR contained 60 Vbeta and 13 Jbeta primers. The method was immunoSEQ multiplex PCR; TCRdb's version includes in-frame clones alone and lacks a portion of them. Among fewer than 140,000 clones, roughly 82% were seen once, and the ten largest hold roughly 6%. Sequenced input: PBMCs. The receptors come from a woman aged 45-65 years in good health and CMV-seropositive.

The chain is built from TRBV10-2 and TRBJ2-7; TRBD1 matches at 8 bases. The CDR3 is 14 residues long. J lost 5 bases, V lost 8 bases, and 11 bases had no gene match. Germline assignment: CDR1 WSHSY and CDR2 SAAADI. As DNA, the CDR3 is TGCGCCAGCGGAGACAGGGGCCGGGTGGACGAGCAGTACTTC. Amino acid sequence: CASGDRGRVDEQYF.

This clone turned up a few times. This rearrangement joins TRBV7-9 to TRBJ2-7; D may be TRBD2 (6 bases). The V gene lost 5 bases and the J gene lost 4 bases, with 21 bases spanning the gap. The CDR3 has 16 residues. Germline values: CDR1 SEHNR, CDR2 FQNEAQ (reference sequence). The CDR3 DNA reads as TGTGCCAGCAGCCCCCCCCCGGGGACTTTCCATTACGAGCAGTACTTC. Its translation: CASSPPPGTFHYEQYF.

V gene TRBV7-9 combines with J gene TRBJ1-4; 8 bases agree with TRBD1. Losses at the gene ends were 6 bases for V and 2 bases for J; bases not matched to a gene: 8. This CDR3 comprises 16 residues. CDR1 SEHNR and CDR2 FQNEAQ come from the germline V gene (reference sequence). The CDR3 sequence is CASRAHTGGTNEKLFF. The CDR3 bases are TGTGCCAGCAGAGCACATACAGGGGGGACTAATGAAAAACTGTTTTTT.

This clone was picked up one time. The chain is built from TRBV4-1 and TRBJ1-1, with TRBD1 matching over 8 bases. The CDR3 has 17 amino acids. V trimming: 2 bases; J trimming: 6 bases; junction bases outside the gene matches: 14. Germline-derived CDR1 and CDR2 are MGHRA and YSYEKL. This chain's CDR3 is CASSQTNPGQGGPEAFF. CDR3 coding DNA: TGCGCCAGCAGCCAAACCAACCCTGGACAGGGAGGTCCTGAAGCTTTCTTT.

The chain has TRBV20-1 and TRBJ2-5, with a weak D call TRBD1 (5 bases). CDR3 size: 9 residues. Trimming removed 5 bases from V and 12 bases from J, with 10 bases in between. Germline values: CDR1 DFQATT, CDR2 SNEGSKA (reference sequence). The CDR3 DNA is TGCAGTGCTGGCGACAGAGAGTACTTC. This encodes CSAGDREYF.

In regard to this clone: The same CDR3 can be traced to other DNA sequences in this sample. This CDR3 reads CASSTAGQSNQPQHF. CDR3 DNA: TGTGCCAGTAGTACCGCGGGGCAGAGCAATCAGCCCCAGCATTTT. V usage is TRBV19 and J usage is TRBJ1-5; maybe TRBD1 (5 bases). The CDR3 spans 15 residues. Germline V lookup: CDR1 LNHDA, CDR2 SQIVND (reference sequence). V dropped 4 bases and J dropped 1 base, with 11 bases sitting between them.

The J gene is TRBJ1-2, the V gene TRBV7-9; 7 bases are shared with TRBD1. The CDR3 is made up of 14 amino acids. Germline V gene sequence: CDR1 SEHNR, CDR2 FQNEAQ (reference sequence). V trimming: 5 bases; J trimming: 3 bases; junction bases outside the gene matches: 6. The chain's CDR3 is CASSRTGSDYGYTF. DNA for the CDR3: TGTGCCAGCAGCCGGACAGGCTCTGACTATGGCTACACCTTC.

A few counts support this clone. V is TRBV5-1 and J is TRBJ1-6, with D perhaps matching TRBD1 (6 bases). The germline V gene has CDR1 SGHRS and CDR2 YFSETQ. The germline V and J ends were trimmed by 1 base and 6 bases, with 11 bases remaining between them. The CDR3 extends over 15 amino acids. For the CDR3, the DNA is TGCGCCAGCAGCTTGTCAACAGGGAGTAATTCACCCCTCCACTTT. It encodes CASSLSTGSNSPLHF.

CDR3 in DNA: TGCGCCAGCAGCCAAGACACAGGGGCGTACACAGATACGCAGTATTTT. It specifies CASSQDTGAYTDTQYF. The rearrangement joins TRBV4-3 to TRBJ2-3, with 7 bases lining up with TRBD1. With 0 bases clipped from V and 2 bases from J, the junction kept 5 bases outside the gene matches. This CDR3 contains 16 residues. Looked up from germline, CDR1 is LGHNA and CDR2 is YSLEER.